These T cell receptor beta chains were read from a single sample in a study of identical twins. MiXCR, applied by TCRdb to the 5' RACE reads, yields one record per CDR3 protein. The sample includes fewer than 350,000 distinct CDR3 sequences, around 8.8% seen only once; the top ten take 2.1%. The same sample was also used in a study of yellow fever vaccine responses in identical twins.

The sequenced sample consisted of memory (CD45RO+) T cells sorted from blood. The receptors shown here come from a young woman in good health. CDR3s include the opening cysteine and the closing phenylalanine or tryptophan. A D gene is named only where the DNA matches it firmly. Expanded clones are given a class, and other clones once, few, many or no size at all.

TRBJ2-1 many TRBV29-1 NA CSVGSNEQFF TGCAGCGTTGGAAGCAATGAGCAGTTCTTC
TRBJ1-1 many TRBV12-3/TRBV12-4 NA CASSTERQPEAFF TGTGCCAGCAGTACCGAACGACAGCCTGAAGCTTTCTTT
TRBJ2-5 few TRBV5-1 NA CASSLVRGRETQYF TGCGCCAGCAGCTTGGTACGGGGTCGGGAGACCCAGTACTTC
TRBJ1-1 few TRBV5-1 TRBD1 CASQQGAGTEAFF TGCGCCAGTCAACAGGGGGCCGGGACTGAAGCTTTCTTT
TRBJ2-1 many TRBV7-9 NA CASSLEAGYSSYNEQFF TGTGCCAGCAGCTTAGAGGCTGGGTACAGCTCCTACAATGAGCAGTTCTTC
TRBJ2-2 NA TRBV3-1 NA CASSQRAVLNTGELFF TGTGCCAGCAGCCAACGTGCAGTTTTGAACACCGGGGAGCTGTTTTTT
TRBJ1-3 few TRBV6-5 NA CASSYGRGSGNTIYF TGTGCCAGCAGTTACGGGCGAGGATCTGGAAACACCATATATTTT
TRBJ2-5 many TRBV3-1 TRBD2 CASTQGLAGFETQYF TGTGCCAGCACCCAGGGACTAGCGGGATTTGAGACCCAGTACTTC
TRBJ2-2 many TRBV5-1 TRBD1 CASSRDRGQGGELFF TGCGCCAGCAGCCGCGACAGGGGGCAAGGCGGGGAGCTGTTTTTT
TRBJ2-1 NA TRBV6-4 NA CASSDNPSSYNEQFF TGTGCCAGCAGTGACAACCCGAGCTCCTACAATGAGCAGTTCTTC
TRBJ2-7 few TRBV27 NA CASSGVGGRPYEQYF TGTGCCAGCAGTGGGGTCGGGGGGCGTCCCTACGAGCAGTACTTC
TRBJ2-6 many TRBV12-3/TRBV12-4 NA CASSSATGHLSGANVLTF TGTGCCAGCAGTTCTGCGACTGGACACCTCTCTGGGGCCAACGTCCTGACTTTC
TRBJ1-1 many TRBV5-1 TRBD1 CASSPNLDRGTPFF TGCGCCAGCAGCCCGAACCTTGACAGGGGAACCCCTTTCTTT
TRBJ2-1 few TRBV24-1 NA CATSAGSSYNEQFF TGTGCCACCAGTGCAGGGAGCTCCTACAATGAGCAGTTCTTC
TRBJ2-7 few TRBV28 TRBD1 CATRRDSLYEQYF TGTGCCACCCGACGGGACAGCCTATACGAGCAGTACTTC
TRBJ1-2 NA TRBV7-9 NA CASSLGGLRGEGYGYTF TGTGCCAGCAGCTTAGGAGGCCTCAGGGGCGAAGGCTATGGCTACACCTTC
TRBJ2-1 few TRBV2 NA CASSEWAPVTGQFF TGTGCCAGCAGTGAATGGGCCCCAGTCACTGGGCAGTTCTTC
TRBJ2-7 NA TRBV6-1 TRBD2 CASREEDGTSHEQYF TGTGCCAGCAGGGAAGAAGACGGGACTAGTCACGAGCAGTACTTC
TRBJ1-5 NA TRBV6-5 NA CASSYGDGRVNQPQHF TGTGCCAGCAGTTACGGGGACGGGAGGGTCAATCAGCCCCAGCATTTT
TRBJ2-3 many TRBV5-1 NA CASSLAGLRETDTQYF TGCGCCAGCAGCTTGGCAGGGCTAAGGGAGACAGATACGCAGTATTTT
TRBJ2-7 many TRBV7-8 NA CASSLAGPDYEQYF TGTGCCAGCAGCTTAGCCGGGCCCGACTACGAGCAGTACTTC
TRBJ1-6 medium-sized TRBV3-1 NA CASSQLGYGSTNSPLHF TGTGCCAGCAGCCAATTAGGGTATGGATCTACAAATTCACCCCTCCACTTT
TRBJ2-1 NA TRBV6-1 NA CASTKMGLRGEQFF TGTGCCAGCACCAAGATGGGACTTCGGGGTGAGCAGTTCTTC
TRBJ2-3 few TRBV7-3 NA CASSLVGEIDTQYF TGTGCCAGCAGCTTGGTGGGAGAGATAGATACGCAGTATTTT
TRBJ2-1 few TRBV18 TRBD1 CASSPGQLNEQFF TGTGCCAGCTCCCCGGGACAGCTCAATGAGCAGTTCTTC
TRBJ2-7 NA TRBV27 TRBD2 CASTPAGGSEQYF TGTGCCAGCACTCCCGCCGGGGGGTCCGAGCAGTACTTC
TRBJ1-1 many TRBV18 TRBD1 CASSAIRGRNTEAFF TGTGCCAGCTCAGCAATAAGGGGGCGGAACACTGAAGCTTTCTTT
TRBJ2-1 NA TRBV18 NA CASSPLLLGSQNNEQFF TGTGCCAGCTCACCACTCCTCCTGGGGTCTCAGAACAATGAGCAGTTCTTC
TRBJ2-7 many TRBV12-3/TRBV12-4 NA CASSLPGRGRVYEQYF TGTGCCAGCAGTCTACCCGGACGAGGGCGCGTCTACGAGCAGTACTTC
TRBJ1-4 NA TRBV5-6 NA CASSFGGKLFF TGTGCCAGCAGCTTCGGGGGTAAACTGTTTTTT
TRBJ2-2 NA TRBV20-1 TRBD2 CSAMGGGPPGELFF TGCAGTGCTATGGGCGGGGGGCCCCCCGGGGAGCTGTTTTTT
TRBJ2-3 NA TRBV18 TRBD2 CASSPESGRATDTQYF TGTGCCAGCTCACCAGAGAGCGGGAGGGCTACAGATACGCAGTATTTT
TRBJ2-1 few TRBV10-2 NA CASMDPFSYNEQFF TGCGCCAGCATGGACCCTTTCTCCTACAATGAGCAGTTCTTC
TRBJ2-1 many TRBV5-1 NA CASSFGDGYNEQFF TGCGCCAGCAGCTTTGGGGATGGGTACAATGAGCAGTTCTTC
TRBJ2-1 NA TRBV5-1 TRBD1 CASSLSGLDRGNEQFF TGCGCCAGCAGCTTGTCGGGTTTGGACAGGGGGAATGAGCAGTTCTTC
TRBJ1-4 few TRBV10-2 NA CASSVGVREKLFF TGCGCCAGCAGTGTGGGGGTGAGGGAAAAACTGTTTTTT
TRBJ2-2 NA TRBV20-1 NA CSASLGSDTGELFF TGCAGTGCTAGTTTGGGATCCGACACCGGGGAGCTGTTTTTT
TRBJ1-4 few TRBV19 TRBD1 CASSPQGATNEKLFF TGTGCCAGTAGTCCACAGGGGGCGACTAATGAAAAACTGTTTTTT
TRBJ1-1 few TRBV20-1 TRBD1 CSAREGQVHTEAFF TGCAGTGCTAGAGAAGGACAGGTGCACACTGAAGCTTTCTTT